This entry lists 7 T cell receptor beta chains sequenced from one sample in a study of cytomegalovirus exposure and HLA in healthy donors. Data came from immunoSEQ multiplex PCR; TCRdb stores just in-frame clones and leaves some out. The sample holds about 150,000 clones, less than 90% seen once. The sample taken for sequencing was PBMCs. These TCRs come from a man aged 18 to 30 in good health and CMV-seropositive.

V and J are TRBV5-1 and TRBJ1-2; D perhaps matches TRBD1 (5 bases). The CDR3 is 12 amino acids. Trimming removed 3 bases from V and 7 bases from J, with 10 bases in between. CDR1 is SGHRS, CDR2 YFSETQ, per germline. CDR3: CASSSGRVGYTF. The CDR3 DNA reads TGCGCCAGCAGCTCGGGCAGGGTTGGCTACACCTTC.

The chain combines TRBV30 with TRBJ2-2, with TRBD2 matching 10 bases. The J segment lost 6 bases and the V segment lost 2 bases, leaving 9 bases of the junction unmatched. CDR3 size: 16 residues. The V gene's germline CDR1 is GTSNPN and CDR2 SVGIG (reference sequence). CDR3 DNA sequence: TGTGCCTGGAGTCCCTGGGCTAGCGGGAGTGCCGGGGAGCTGTTTTTT. Translating it yields CAWSPWASGSAGELFF.

The rearrangement links TRBV10-2 to TRBJ2-3, with a tentative D call TRBD2 (5 bases). Germline-derived CDR1 and CDR2 are WSHSY and SAAADI. Trimming pared 8 bases from V and 0 bases from J, leaving 6 bases between. There are 12 residues in the CDR3. In DNA, the CDR3 is TGCGCCAGCCGGACTAGCACAGATACGCAGTATTTT. It yields the protein CASRTSTDTQYF.

This clone was picked up a small number of times. CDR3 nucleotide sequence: TGTGCCAGCAGTGCTCCTAGGGACAGGGGGCGGGAGACCCAGTACTTC. Amino acids: CASSAPRDRGRETQYF. The chain combines TRBV25-1 with TRBJ2-5, with 12 bases fitting TRBD1. The CDR3 length is 16 residues. J was trimmed by 5 bases and V by 4 bases; bases with no gene match: 8. The germline V gene has CDR1 MGHDK and CDR2 SYGVNS.

The chain carries TRBV6-5 and TRBJ1-4, with 9 bases aligning to TRBD1. The junction had 5 bases not matched to a gene; V was cut back by 5 bases and J by 7 bases. The CDR3 covers 14 residues. Germline CDR1 MNHEY, CDR2 SVGAGI. The chain's CDR3 is CASSGDRASEKLFF. The DNA of the CDR3 is TGTGCCAGCAGTGGGGACAGGGCTAGTGAAAAACTGTTTTTT.

The genes are TRBV9 and TRBJ2-5, with 11 bases fitting TRBD2. The germline gives CDR1 SGDLS, CDR2 YYNGEE. V lost 4 bases to trimming and J lost 3 bases; unmatched junction nucleotides: 2. There are 14 residues in the CDR3. CDR3: CASSRGLAEETQYF. In DNA form, the CDR3 reads TGTGCCAGCAGCCGGGGACTAGCGGAAGAGACCCAGTACTTC.

The chain carries TRBV18 and TRBJ1-1; the match to TRBD1 covers 7 bases. The CDR3 is 15 residues long. Trimming cost V 3 bases and J 4 bases; bases outside gene matches: 8. Looked up from germline, CDR1 is KGHSH and CDR2 is LQKENI. The CDR3 nucleotides read TGTGCCAGCTCACCCTCGACAGGGCTTCCCACTGAAGCTTTCTTT. The encoded protein is CASSPSTGLPTEAFF.